This TCR beta chain was recorded in a study of brain T cells in children with intractable seizures. Whole-study findings and limits: Clones missing pre-surgery may reflect undersampling of that blood sample.

Stated time point: blood from clinic visit 5 months post-surgery; TSC patient then seizure free. Measured with immunoSEQ multiplex PCR; TCRdb has only the in-frame clones, and not every one. The sample includes 340,000 or so clones, nearly 95% of them seen just once. Germline-derived CDR1 and CDR2 are LNHDA and SQIVND (reference sequence). V gave up 1 base and J gave up 4 bases, with 11 bases separating them. The CDR3 has 16 residues. This clone was seen only a few times. Its antigen is undetermined. The same CDR3 can be traced to other DNA sequences in this sample. This clonotype was sampled from a boy under three years old with tuberous sclerosis and intractable seizures. The sequences come from peripheral blood, collected 4 to 5 months after surgery. The rearrangement uses TRBV19 and TRBJ2-6, with a weak D call TRBD1 (6 bases). CDR3 protein: CASSIVQGSGANVLTF. As DNA, the CDR3 is TGTGCCAGTAGTATAGTCCAGGGGTCCGGGGCCAACGTCCTGACTTTC.